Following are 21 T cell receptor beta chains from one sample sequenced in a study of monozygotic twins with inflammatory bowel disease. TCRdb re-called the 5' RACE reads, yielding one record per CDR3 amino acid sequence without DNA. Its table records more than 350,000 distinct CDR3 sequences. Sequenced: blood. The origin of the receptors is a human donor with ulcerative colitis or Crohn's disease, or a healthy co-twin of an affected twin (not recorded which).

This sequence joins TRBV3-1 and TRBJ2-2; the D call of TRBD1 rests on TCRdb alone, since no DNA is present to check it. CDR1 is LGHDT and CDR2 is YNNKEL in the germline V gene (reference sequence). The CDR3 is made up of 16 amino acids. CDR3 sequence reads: CASSTPGPFETGELFF.

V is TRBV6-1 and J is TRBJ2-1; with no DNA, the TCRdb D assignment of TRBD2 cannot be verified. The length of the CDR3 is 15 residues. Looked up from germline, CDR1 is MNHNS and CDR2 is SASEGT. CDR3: CASRMGLAGGNEQFF.

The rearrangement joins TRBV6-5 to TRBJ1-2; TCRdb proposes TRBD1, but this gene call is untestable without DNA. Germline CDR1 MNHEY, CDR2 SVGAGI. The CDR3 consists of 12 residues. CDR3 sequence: CASWRQGYGYTF.

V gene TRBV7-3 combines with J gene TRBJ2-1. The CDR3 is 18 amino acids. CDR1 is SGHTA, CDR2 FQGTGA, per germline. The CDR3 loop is CASSLNRFGSGAYNEQFF.

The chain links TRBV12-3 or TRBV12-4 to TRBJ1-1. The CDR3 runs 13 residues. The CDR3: CANALGLNTEAFF.

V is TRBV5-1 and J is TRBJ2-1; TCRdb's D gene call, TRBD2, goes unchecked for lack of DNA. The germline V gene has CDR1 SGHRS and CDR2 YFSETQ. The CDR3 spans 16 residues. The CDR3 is CASSLAGTSGGHEQFF.

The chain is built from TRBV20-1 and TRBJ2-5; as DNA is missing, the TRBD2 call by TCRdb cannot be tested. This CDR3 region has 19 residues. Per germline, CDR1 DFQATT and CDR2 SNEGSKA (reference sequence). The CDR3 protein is CSASPSRGLAEYLKETQYF.

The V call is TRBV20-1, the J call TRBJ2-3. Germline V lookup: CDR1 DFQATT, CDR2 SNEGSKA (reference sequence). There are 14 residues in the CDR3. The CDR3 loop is CSAVDSTSTDTQYF.

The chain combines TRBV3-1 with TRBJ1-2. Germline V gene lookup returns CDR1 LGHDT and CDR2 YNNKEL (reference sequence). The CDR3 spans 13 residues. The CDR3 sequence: CASSQETGRGYTF.

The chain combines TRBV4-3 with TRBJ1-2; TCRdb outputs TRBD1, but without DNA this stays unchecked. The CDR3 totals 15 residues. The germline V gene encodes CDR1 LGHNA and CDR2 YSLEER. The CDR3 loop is CASSPTTDSPYGYTF.

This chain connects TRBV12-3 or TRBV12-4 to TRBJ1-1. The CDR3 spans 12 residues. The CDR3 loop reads CASSLSIRIAFF.

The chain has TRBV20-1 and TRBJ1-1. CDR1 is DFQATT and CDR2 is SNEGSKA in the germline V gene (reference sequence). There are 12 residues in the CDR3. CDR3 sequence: CSGLAGDTEAFF.

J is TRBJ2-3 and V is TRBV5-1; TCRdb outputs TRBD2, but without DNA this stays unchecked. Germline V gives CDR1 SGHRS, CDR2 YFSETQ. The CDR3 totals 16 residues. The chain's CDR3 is CASNSLAGGFSDTQYF.

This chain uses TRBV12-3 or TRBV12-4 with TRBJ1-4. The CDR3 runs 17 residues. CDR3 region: CASSLRWSGTLSEKLFF.

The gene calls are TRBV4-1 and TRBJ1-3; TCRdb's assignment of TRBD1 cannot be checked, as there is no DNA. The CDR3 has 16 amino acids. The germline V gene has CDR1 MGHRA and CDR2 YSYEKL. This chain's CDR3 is CASSLSTGSSGNTIYF.

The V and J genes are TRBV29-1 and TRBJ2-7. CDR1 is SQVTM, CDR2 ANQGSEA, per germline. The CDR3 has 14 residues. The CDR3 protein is CSVGKAGTSYEQYF.

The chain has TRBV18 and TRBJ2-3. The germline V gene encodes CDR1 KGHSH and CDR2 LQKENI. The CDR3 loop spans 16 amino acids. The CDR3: CASSPFERRGTDTQYF. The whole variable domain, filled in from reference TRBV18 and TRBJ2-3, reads NAGVMQNPRHLVRRRGQEARLRCSPMKGHSHVYWYRQLPEEGLKFMVYLQKENIIDESGMPKERFSAEFPKEGPSILRIQQVVRGDSAAYFCASSPFERRGTDTQYFGPGTRLTVL.

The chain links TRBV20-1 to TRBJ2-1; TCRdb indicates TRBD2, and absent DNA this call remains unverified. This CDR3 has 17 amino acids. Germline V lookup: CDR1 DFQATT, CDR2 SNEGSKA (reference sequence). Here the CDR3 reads CSAPGTSGGVPYNEQFF.

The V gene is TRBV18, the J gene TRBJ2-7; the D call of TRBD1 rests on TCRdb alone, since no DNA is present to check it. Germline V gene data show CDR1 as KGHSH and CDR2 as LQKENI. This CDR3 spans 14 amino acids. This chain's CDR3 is CASSGQGDSYEQYF.

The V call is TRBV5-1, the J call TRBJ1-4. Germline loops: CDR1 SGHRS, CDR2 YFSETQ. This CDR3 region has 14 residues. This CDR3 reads CASSLSGINEKLFF.

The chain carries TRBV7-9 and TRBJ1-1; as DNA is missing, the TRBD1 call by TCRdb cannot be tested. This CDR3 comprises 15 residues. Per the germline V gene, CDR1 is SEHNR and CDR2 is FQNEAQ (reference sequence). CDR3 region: CASSLDDGQNTEAFF.